This T cell receptor (beta chain) emerged from a study of blood T cells in healthy people across ages. Findings of the study overall: Total diversity from one million sequenced T cells was likely underestimated.

Using a J-beta primer mix together with a sample-barcoded 5' primer, a second PCR was run for about 6 to 12 cycles. Every cDNA molecule carried a tag from a template-switch adaptor bearing 12 random nucleotides. There were at least 3 million CDR3-containing paired-end reads obtained from each sample. Using its own MiXCR run on the 5' RACE reads, TCRdb lists one record per CDR3 protein. This sample has about 1,800,000 distinct CDR3 sequences, with 28% found just once. To note about this clonotype: The antigen remains unidentified.

Germline V lookup: CDR1 LGHDT, CDR2 YNNKEL (reference sequence). The CDR3 has 15 residues. V lost 1 base, J lost 5 bases, and 2 bases stayed unmatched. V usage is TRBV3-1 and J usage is TRBJ2-5; the match to TRBD2 covers 12 bases. This clonotype was obtained from a woman aged 25 to 39 in good health. Source material: blood. The CDR3: CASSQGLAGGETQYF. CDR3 nucleotide sequence: TGTGCCAGCAGCCAAGGTCTAGCGGGGGGGGAGACCCAGTACTTC.